Listed here are 15 T cell receptor beta chains from one sample, sequenced in a study of blood T cells in healthy people across ages. Then a second PCR, running about 6 to 12 cycles, was carried out with a sample-barcoded 5' primer and a J-beta primer mix. MiXCR, applied by TCRdb to the 5' RACE reads, yields one record per CDR3 protein. The sample lists more than 800,000 distinct CDR3 sequences; 29% were seen once. Sequences were obtained from blood. All receptors derive from a woman of 80 years or more in good health.

At least ten counts were recorded for this clonotype. This chain connects TRBV6-6 to TRBJ2-4; 11 bases are a match to TRBD2. The germline gives CDR1 MNHNY, CDR2 SVGAGI (reference sequence). V was clipped by 5 bases and J by 6 bases; unmatched bases: 3. The CDR3 consists of 14 residues. As DNA, the CDR3 is TGTGCCAGCAGTGCCCTAGCGGGGGGAAACATTCAGTACTTC. Protein: CASSALAGGNIQYF.

Here the CDR3 DNA reads TGTGCCAGCAGTTTATTCGACCTACGGACGGGGGGCGCGCAGTTCTTC. It codes for CASSLFDLRTGGAQFF. This sequence joins TRBV28 and TRBJ2-1, with TRBD2 as a possible D gene (7 bases). CDR3 length equals 16 residues. Germline CDR1 and CDR2: MDHEN and SYDVKM. Trimming left V 1 base short and J 12 bases short, with 22 bases between.

This chain links TRBV7-7 with TRBJ2-7; D is possibly TRBD2 (5 bases). With the DNA end fitting TRBJ2-5 better, the J assignment may be wrong. This CDR3 has 15 amino acids. CDR1 and CDR2 from the germline V gene are SSHAT and FNYEAQ (reference sequence). The CDR3 loop reads CASSLAGVSGETQYF. CDR3 bases: TGTGCCAGCAGCTTAGCGGGAGTGTCTGGGGAGACCCAGTACTTC.

This clonotype was seen ten or more times. This chain connects TRBV7-9 to TRBJ1-1; D remains unclear. V was shortened by 5 bases and J by 2 bases, with 21 bases between the two germline ends. This CDR3 is 17 amino acids long. CDR1 SEHNR and CDR2 FQNEAQ come from the germline V gene (reference sequence). The CDR3 sequence: CASSPSRRGSKNTEAFF. In DNA, the CDR3 is TGTGCCAGCAGCCCCTCCCGACGGGGATCCAAAAACACTGAAGCTTTCTTT. The variable domain in full, with the rest retrieved from reference TRBV7-9 and TRBJ1-1, is DTGVSQNPRHKITKRGQNVTFRCDPISEHNRLYWYRQTLGQGPEFLTYFQNEAQLEKSRLLSDRFSAERPKGSFSTLEIQRTEQGDSAMYLCASSPSRRGSKNTEAFFGQGTRLTVV.

This clonotype was counted only a few times. The CDR3 bases are TGTGCCAGCAGTTTCCCCGGGGTTCTTGAGCAGTTCTTC. It specifies CASSFPGVLEQFF. This chain links TRBV28 with TRBJ2-1; tentative D call: TRBD2 (5 bases). The CDR3 sequence is 13 residues long. The V gene lost 3 bases and the J gene lost 9 bases, with 12 bases spanning the gap. Germline-derived CDR1 and CDR2 are MDHEN and SYDVKM.

The chain employs TRBV27 and TRBJ1-2; TRBD1 is a possible D gene (5 bases). Germline values: CDR1 MNHEY, CDR2 SMNVEV (reference sequence). V was cut by 2 bases and J by 7 bases, with 14 bases left in between. This CDR3 has 14 residues. The CDR3 DNA reads TGTGCCAGCAGTTTAGCAGGGAAACGGTCTGGCTACACCTTC. It yields the protein CASSLAGKRSGYTF.

In this sample, this clonotype turned up a few times. In DNA, the CDR3 is TGTGCCAGCAGAGGACAGGGAAGGGGTGGCATTCAGTACTTC. It encodes CASRGQGRGGIQYF. The chain joins TRBV2 to TRBJ2-7; TRBD1 matches at 8 bases. The closer fit of TRBJ2-4 to the DNA end suggests the J call may be wrong. In germline, CDR1 is SNHLY, CDR2 FYNNEI. The CDR3 is made up of 14 amino acids.

This clonotype was observed many times. The gene calls are TRBV20-1 and TRBJ2-7; D not certain. This CDR3 has 12 amino acids. Germline V gene lookup returns CDR1 DFQATT and CDR2 SNEGSKA (reference sequence). The ends were cut back, 5 bases at V and 10 bases at J, with 18 bases in the middle. CDR3 region: CSALGQSSLQYF. CDR3 DNA sequence: TGCAGTGCTCTCGGGCAGTCATCCCTTCAGTACTTC.

The J gene is TRBJ1-3, the V gene TRBV4-3, with D possibly being TRBD1 (5 bases). Trimming cost V 4 bases and J 0 bases, with 13 bases left between them. CDR3 length: 16 amino acids. Germline CDR1 LGHNA, CDR2 YSLEER. CDR3 residues: CASSRDMGDSGNTIYF. CDR3 in DNA: TGCGCCAGCAGCCGAGACATGGGGGACTCTGGAAACACCATATATTTT.

The chain joins TRBV3-1 to TRBJ2-1; the match to TRBD2 covers 7 bases. Germline V lookup: CDR1 LGHDT, CDR2 YNNKEL (reference sequence). There are 14 residues in the CDR3. The trim removed 5 bases at V and 5 bases at J, leaving 6 bases unmatched. The CDR3 DNA reads TGTGCCAGCAGCTCCCTAAGCGGGAACAATGAGCAGTTCTTC. This codes for CASSSLSGNNEQFF.

The table lists this clonotype with many counts. This chain connects TRBV6-1 to TRBJ2-7; D unclear. CDR1 MNHNS and CDR2 SASEGT come from the germline V gene. V was pared by 2 bases and J by 3 bases, with 5 bases between. This CDR3 contains 12 residues. The CDR3 is CASSELVYEQYF. The CDR3 region has the DNA TGTGCCAGCAGTGAATTGGTCTACGAGCAGTACTTC.

As regards this clonotype: A single base separates this from a much larger clone, so it may be a read error. This chain links TRBV27 with TRBJ2-3; no firm D call. The V gene lost 5 bases and the J gene lost 2 bases, with 20 bases spanning the gap. This CDR3 region has 17 residues. Per the germline V gene, CDR1 is MNHEY and CDR2 is SMNVEV (reference sequence). Written as DNA, the CDR3 is TGTGCCAGCAGTGGCCTTGGTGTTATCCCCAACACAGATACGCAGTATTTT. This translates into CASSGLGVIPNTDTQYF.

This clonotype was counted many times. This rearrangement joins TRBV12-3 or TRBV12-4 to TRBJ2-7; 8 nucleotides match TRBD1. The ends lost 1 base at V and 9 bases at J; junction bases unmatched: 8. This CDR3 has 14 amino acids. CDR3 DNA: TGTGCCAGCAGTTTAGAGGCAGGGGGCGCCGGGCAGTACTTC. This gives the protein CASSLEAGGAGQYF.

The sample holds a few counts of this clonotype. J is TRBJ2-5 and V is TRBV5-1, with no clear D. This CDR3 region has 15 residues. Per germline, CDR1 SGHRS and CDR2 YFSETQ. V lost 1 base and J 1 base, leaving 11 bases between the germline ends. CDR3 nucleotides: TGCGCCAGCAGCTTGCGTAGGGCAGTCCAAGAGACCCAGTACTTC. It specifies CASSLRRAVQETQYF.

In the case of this clonotype: A single base separates this from a much larger clone, so it may be a read error. The chain employs TRBV6-5 and TRBJ2-5, with TRBD1 matching over 7 bases. The DNA end favors TRBJ2-7, so the J call may be wrong. CDR3 length equals 13 residues. Germline V lookup: CDR1 MNHEY, CDR2 SVGAGI. The CDR3 region has the DNA TGTGCCAGCAGAGGGGACAGCCGCTACGAGCAGTACTTC. Protein sequence: CASRGDSRYEQYF.